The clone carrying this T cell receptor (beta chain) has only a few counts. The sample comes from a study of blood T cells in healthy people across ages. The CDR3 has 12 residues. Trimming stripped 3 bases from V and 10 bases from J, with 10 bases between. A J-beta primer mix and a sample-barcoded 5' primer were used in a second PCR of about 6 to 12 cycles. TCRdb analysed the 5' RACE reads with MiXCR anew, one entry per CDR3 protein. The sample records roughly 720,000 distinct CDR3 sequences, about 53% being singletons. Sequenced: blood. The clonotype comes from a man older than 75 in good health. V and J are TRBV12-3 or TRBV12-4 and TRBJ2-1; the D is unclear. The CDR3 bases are TGTGCCAGCAGTTTTAGTAGCAACGAGCAGTTCTTC. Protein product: CASSFSSNEQFF.